The 3 T cell receptor beta chains listed next were all sequenced from one sample in a study of blood T cell repertoires in COVID-19. Data came from immunoSEQ multiplex PCR; TCRdb stores just in-frame clones and leaves some out. There are more than 150,000 clones in the sample; roughly 94% occur only once, and 0.76% lies in the top ten. Specimen: peripheral blood. These TCRs come from a man aged 25-45 years with COVID-19, enrolled during active disease.

V gene TRBV27 combines with J gene TRBJ2-3; D might be TRBD1 (6 bases). CDR1 and CDR2 from the germline V gene are MNHEY and SMNVEV (reference sequence). V lost 4 bases, J lost 6 bases, and 23 bases lay in between. The length of the CDR3 is 17 residues. Here the CDR3 DNA reads TGTGCCAGCAGTTCAGCCCCGGGACATCCACTGCAGGATACGCAGTATTTT. It specifies CASSSAPGHPLQDTQYF.

The genes are TRBV5-4 and TRBJ1-4; D might be TRBD1 (5 bases). Trimming stripped 1 base from V and 5 bases from J, with 9 bases between. Germline V gene lookup returns CDR1 SGHNT and CDR2 YYREEE (reference sequence). The CDR3 consists of 14 residues. The CDR3 bases are TGTGCCAGCAGCTTGCCGGGGGAGAATGAAAAACTGTTTTTT. Protein product: CASSLPGENEKLFF.

This chain uses TRBV4-1 with TRBJ2-4; possibly TRBD1 for D (5 bases). Trimming removed 4 bases at V and 0 bases at J, with 16 bases between. This CDR3 has 17 amino acids. Germline values: CDR1 MGHRA, CDR2 YSYEKL. CDR3 protein: CASSPLGRELAKNIQYF. The CDR3 nucleotides read TGCGCCAGCAGCCCACTGGGGCGAGAACTAGCCAAAAACATTCAGTACTTC.